This T cell receptor (beta chain) was documented in a study of blood T cell repertoires in COVID-19. Study-level background: Sources were T cells, B-cell-depleted T cells, or PBMCs; the material itself was cDNA or gDNA.

The CDR3 is 15 residues long. V shed 6 bases, J shed 0 bases, and the junction held 6 bases outside the gene matches. In germline, CDR1 is MNHNY, CDR2 SVGAGI (reference sequence). Authors' analysis steps: Estimates of nucleated cell counts were drawn from the amplification of reference gene primers. The repertoire was sequenced with immunoSEQ multiplex PCR; TCRdb's copy has only in-frame clones and lacks some. V and J calls and clone size are copied from that table; D and trimming were computed from the DNA. Among around 130,000 clones listed, over 60% were seen once. This chain connects TRBV6-6 to TRBJ2-3, with 7 nucleotides matching TRBD1. Sequencing input: peripheral blood. The receptor was isolated from a human donor in a cohort sampled during active COVID-19. The CDR3 DNA is TGTGCCAGCAGCAATCGGGACAGCAGCACAGATACGCAGTATTTT. This sequence encodes CASSNRDSSTDTQYF.